This T cell receptor beta chain was found in a study of preoperative IRX-2 immunotherapy in early breast cancer. Clones were read by immunoSEQ multiplex PCR, and TCRdb kept only the in-frame ones, dropping some. The sample includes more than 25,000 clones, 80% to 90% seen only once; the top ten take approximately 1.3%. This clone was counted between two and nine times. Sample treatment: preoperative locoregional IRX-2 cytokine immunotherapy. Patients received preoperative, locoregional IRX-2 cytokine immunotherapy in a phase Ib study. V was trimmed by 7 bases and J by 5 bases, leaving 9 bases between them. CDR1 is LNHDA and CDR2 is SQIVND in the germline V gene (reference sequence). This CDR3 contains 12 residues.

Sequencing was performed on lymph node tissue, taken after IRX-2 immunotherapy. This TCR derives from a human donor with breast cancer. This chain links TRBV19 with TRBJ1-5, with D maybe TRBD1 (5 bases). CDR3: CASTEGYQPQHF. The CDR3 nucleotides are TGTGCCAGTACCGAGGGGTATCAGCCCCAGCATTTT.